Each of the 12 T cell receptor beta chains below was sequenced from the same sample in a study of regulatory T cells in long-lasting Graves disease. Both iRepertoire HTBI primers and Arm-PCR of CDR3 regions were used to build the TCR beta libraries. TCRdb used MiXCR to reprocess the multiplex PCR reads, holding one entry per CDR3 protein. The data show about 620,000 distinct CDR3 sequences, with 16% seen just once and around 19% held by the top ten. As for time point: newly diagnosed GD, antithyroid drugs for less than 3 months. PBMCs provided the RNA from which the TCR library was made. This same sample was also part of a study on T cells in Graves' hyperthyroidism and ophthalmopathy.

The sequenced sample was peripheral blood mononuclear cells (PBMCs), obtained at new diagnosis, from a patient treated with antithyroid drugs. These receptors all come from a woman between 25 and 40 years old with Graves disease.

This clonotype came up many times. This chain connects TRBV30 to TRBJ1-2, with a weak D call TRBD1 (6 bases). Germline CDR1 and CDR2: GTSNPN and SVGIG (reference sequence). With 0 bases removed from V and 2 bases from J, the gap between germline ends came to 10 bases. The CDR3 is made up of 14 amino acids. CDR3 DNA sequence: TGTGCCTGGAGTGTGGGACACCCGAACTATGGCTACACCTTC. It codes for CAWSVGHPNYGYTF.

This clonotype showed up many times. The gene calls are TRBV28 and TRBJ1-5; D not certain. The CDR3 is made up of 13 amino acids. Per the germline V gene, CDR1 is MDHEN and CDR2 is SYDVKM. Trimming took 6 bases from V and 2 from J, leaving 8 bases between them. CDR3 residues: CASRMSGNQPQHF. The CDR3, as DNA: TGTGCCAGCAGGATGAGTGGCAATCAGCCCCAGCATTTT.

This clonotype was found many times. The chain joins TRBV20-1 to TRBJ2-7; D not certain. Per germline, CDR1 DFQATT and CDR2 SNEGSKA (reference sequence). The CDR3 has 12 residues. Trimming left V 3 bases short and J 4 bases short, with 10 bases between. The CDR3 region has the DNA TGCAGTGCTAGGGTCCCGGGTTACGAGCAGTACTTC. This gives the protein CSARVPGYEQYF.

This clonotype was found a few times. The J gene is TRBJ2-2, the V gene TRBV24-1; D may be TRBD1 (6 bases). Trimming took 1 base from V and 4 from J, leaving 15 bases between them. CDR1 is KGHDR, CDR2 SFDVKD, per germline. This CDR3 is built from 17 residues. The CDR3 bases are TGTGCCACCAGTGATTTCCTACAGGGACGAGGCACCGGGGAGCTGTTTTTT. Protein: CATSDFLQGRGTGELFF.

The chain joins TRBV6-1 to TRBJ1-6, with unresolved D. The germline CDR1 and CDR2 sequences are MNHNS and SASEGT. The CDR3 is made up of 13 amino acids. The V end was cut by 4 bases, the J end by 4 bases, with 5 bases between. The CDR3 sequence: CASSGAYNSPLHF. CDR3 nucleotide sequence: TGTGCCAGCAGTGGAGCATATAATTCACCCCTCCACTTT.

This clonotype has at least ten counts. V gene TRBV20-1 combines with J gene TRBJ1-4; 7 bases are a match to TRBD1. The V segment lost 3 bases and the J segment 5 bases; nucleotides outside the gene matches: 3. The CDR3 contains 13 residues. CDR1 DFQATT and CDR2 SNEGSKA come from the germline V gene (reference sequence). CDR3 sequence reads: CSARDRNNEKLFF. The CDR3 bases are TGCAGTGCTAGGGACAGGAACAATGAAAAACTGTTTTTT.

The V gene is TRBV20-1, the J gene TRBJ1-6; D not certain. This CDR3 has 15 amino acids. V shed 5 bases and J shed 5 bases, with 16 bases lying between them. The germline CDR1 and CDR2 sequences are DFQATT and SNEGSKA (reference sequence). DNA for the CDR3: TGCAGTGCTGAGCCACACAGAAACGATAATTCACCCCTCCACTTT. It is translated as CSAEPHRNDNSPLHF.

In this sample, this clonotype turned up many times. The chain combines TRBV6-1 with TRBJ2-1; tentative D call: TRBD1 (5 bases). The CDR3 covers 14 residues. Germline V gene sequence: CDR1 MNHNS, CDR2 SASEGT. V lost 6 bases and J 2 bases, leaving 11 bases between the germline ends. The CDR3 bases are TGTGCCAGCAGCAGGGAAGCCGCCTACAATGAGCAGTTCTTC. Its translation: CASSREAAYNEQFF.

This clonotype was detected many times. The J gene is TRBJ1-1, the V gene TRBV2; the match to TRBD1 covers 7 bases. The CDR3 spans 14 residues. CDR1 is SNHLY, CDR2 FYNNEI, per germline. V lost 6 bases, J lost 0 bases, and 4 bases stayed unmatched. The chain's CDR3 is CASRGQLMNTEAFF. CDR3 DNA: TGTGCCAGCAGGGGACAGCTAATGAACACTGAAGCTTTCTTT.

This clonotype was observed many times. The chain links TRBV5-1 to TRBJ1-1; D is ambiguous. Germline CDR1 and CDR2: SGHRS and YFSETQ. The ends were cut back, 0 bases at V and 2 bases at J, with 11 bases in the middle. The CDR3 has 15 amino acids. In DNA form, the CDR3 reads TGCGCCAGCAGCTTGGTATCGCATTCTAACACTGAAGCTTTCTTT. Translating it yields CASSLVSHSNTEAFF.

This clonotype has at least ten counts. The genes are TRBV2 and TRBJ2-6, with unresolved D. Trimming pared 4 bases from V and 0 bases from J, leaving 7 bases between. Germline values: CDR1 SNHLY, CDR2 FYNNEI. This CDR3 spans 15 amino acids. DNA for the CDR3: TGTGCCAGCAGTGGGACCGGCTCTGGGGCCAACGTCCTGACTTTC. Translated, it gives CASSGTGSGANVLTF.

This clonotype was detected ten times or more. The genes are TRBV11-2 and TRBJ2-1; D is possibly TRBD2 (5 bases). Trimming took off 5 bases at V and 6 bases at J, with 11 bases between the two ends. The CDR3 contains 13 residues. Germline lookup yields CDR1 SGHAT and CDR2 FQNNGV. The CDR3 loop reads CASSRPGVNEQFF. CDR3 coding DNA: TGTGCCAGCAGCCGCCCCGGGGTCAATGAGCAGTTCTTC. Using reference TRBV11-2 and TRBJ2-1 for the parts outside the CDR3, the full variable domain is EAGVAQSPRYKIIEKRQSVAFWCNPISGHATLYWYQQILGQGPKLLIQFQNNGVVDDSQLPKDRFSAERLKGVDSTLKIQPAKLEDSAVYLCASSRPGVNEQFFGPGTRLTVL.